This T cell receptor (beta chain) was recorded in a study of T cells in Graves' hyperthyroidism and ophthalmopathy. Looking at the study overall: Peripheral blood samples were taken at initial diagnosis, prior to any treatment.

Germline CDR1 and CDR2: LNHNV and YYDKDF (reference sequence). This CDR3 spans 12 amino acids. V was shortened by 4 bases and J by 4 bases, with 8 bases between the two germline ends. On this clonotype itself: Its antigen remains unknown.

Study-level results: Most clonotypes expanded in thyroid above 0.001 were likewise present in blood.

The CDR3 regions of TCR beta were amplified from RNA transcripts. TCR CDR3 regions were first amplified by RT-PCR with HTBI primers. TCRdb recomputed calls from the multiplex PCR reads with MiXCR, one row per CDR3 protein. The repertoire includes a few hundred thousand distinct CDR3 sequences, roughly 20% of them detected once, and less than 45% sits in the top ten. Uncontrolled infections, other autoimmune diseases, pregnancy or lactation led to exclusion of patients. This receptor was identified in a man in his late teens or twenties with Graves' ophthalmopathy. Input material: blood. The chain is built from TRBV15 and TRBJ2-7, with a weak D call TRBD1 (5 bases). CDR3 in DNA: TGTGCCACCAGCACCACAGGATACGAGCAGTACTTC. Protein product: CATSTTGYEQYF.